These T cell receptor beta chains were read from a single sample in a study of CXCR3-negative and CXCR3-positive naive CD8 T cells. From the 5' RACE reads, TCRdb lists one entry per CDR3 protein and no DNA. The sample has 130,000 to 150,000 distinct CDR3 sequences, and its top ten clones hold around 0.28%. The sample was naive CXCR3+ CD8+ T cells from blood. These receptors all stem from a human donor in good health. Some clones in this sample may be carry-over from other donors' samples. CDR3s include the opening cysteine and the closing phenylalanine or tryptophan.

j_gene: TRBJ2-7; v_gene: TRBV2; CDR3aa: CASSEAVTGWSPYEQYF
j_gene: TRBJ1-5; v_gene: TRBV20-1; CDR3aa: CSVAEVNQPQHF
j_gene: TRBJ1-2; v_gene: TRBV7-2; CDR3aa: CASSDSTDSYGYTF
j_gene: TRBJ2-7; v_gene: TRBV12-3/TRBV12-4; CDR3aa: CASSWGSYEQYF
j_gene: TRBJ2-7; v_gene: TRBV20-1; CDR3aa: CSASSPSGGYEQYF
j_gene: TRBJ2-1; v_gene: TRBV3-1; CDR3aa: CASSQGARTSDEQFF
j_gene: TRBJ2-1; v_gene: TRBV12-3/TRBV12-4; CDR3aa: CASGPKGADEQFF
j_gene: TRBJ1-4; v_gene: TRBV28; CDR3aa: CASRRGQGNEKLFF
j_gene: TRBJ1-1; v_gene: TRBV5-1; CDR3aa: CASSLGDGYEAFF
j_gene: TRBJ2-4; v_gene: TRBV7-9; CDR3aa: CASSPGLGPPMPIF
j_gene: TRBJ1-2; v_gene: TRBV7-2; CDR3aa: CASSVDRGQNYGYTF
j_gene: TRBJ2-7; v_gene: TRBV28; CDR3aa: CASSFYRDRLYEQYF
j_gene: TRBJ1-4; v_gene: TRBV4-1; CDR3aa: CASSLGGTPEKLFF
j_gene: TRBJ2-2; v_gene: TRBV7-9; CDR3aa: CASSLAGSSATGELFF
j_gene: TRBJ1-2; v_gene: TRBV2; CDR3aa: CASSEDRGPPNYGYTF
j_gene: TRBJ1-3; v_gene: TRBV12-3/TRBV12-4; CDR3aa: CASSPRGTGFRNTIYF
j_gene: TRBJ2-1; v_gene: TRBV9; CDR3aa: CASSADTGGYEQFF
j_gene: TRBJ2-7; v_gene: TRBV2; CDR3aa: CASSERQGAREQYF
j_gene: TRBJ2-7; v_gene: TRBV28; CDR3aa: CASSLPNTYEQYF
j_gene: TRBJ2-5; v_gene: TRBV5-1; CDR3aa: CASSYDRPQETQYF
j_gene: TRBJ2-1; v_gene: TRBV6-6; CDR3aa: CASIKSVTEEQFF
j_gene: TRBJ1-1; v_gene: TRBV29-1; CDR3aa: CSVEDLERWGLNTEAFF
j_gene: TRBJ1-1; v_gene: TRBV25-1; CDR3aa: CASSGGQESTEAFF
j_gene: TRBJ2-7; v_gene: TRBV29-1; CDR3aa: CSVEDSDNSYEQYF
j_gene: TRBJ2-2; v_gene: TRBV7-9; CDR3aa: CASSPSGAGELFF
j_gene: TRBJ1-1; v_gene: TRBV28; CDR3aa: CASSYEDLNTEAFF
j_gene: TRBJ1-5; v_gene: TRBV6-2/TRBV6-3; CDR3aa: CASSYVTGGNSNQPQHF
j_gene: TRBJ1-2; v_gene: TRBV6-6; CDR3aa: CASSYTKGGNSGYGYTF
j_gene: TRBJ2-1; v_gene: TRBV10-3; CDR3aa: CAISVLAGAGNEQFF
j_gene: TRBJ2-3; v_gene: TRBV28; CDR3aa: CASSTGPRDSVTDTQYF
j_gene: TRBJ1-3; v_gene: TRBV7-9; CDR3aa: CASSFLTVQSSGNTIYF
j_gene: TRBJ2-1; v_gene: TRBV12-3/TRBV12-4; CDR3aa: CASKPTSGISSYNEQFF
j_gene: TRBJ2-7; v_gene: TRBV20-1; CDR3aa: CSARDLGAGGHYEQYF
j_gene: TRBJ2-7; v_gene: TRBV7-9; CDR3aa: CASSPEGEQYF
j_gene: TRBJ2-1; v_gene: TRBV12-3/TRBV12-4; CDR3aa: CASTLFSGVPMSEQFF
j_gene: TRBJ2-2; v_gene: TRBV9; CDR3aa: CASSGDYPGELFF
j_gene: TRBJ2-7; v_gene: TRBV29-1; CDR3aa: CSVTANRYEQYF
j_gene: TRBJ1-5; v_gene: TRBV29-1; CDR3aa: CSVAEGGSNQPQHF
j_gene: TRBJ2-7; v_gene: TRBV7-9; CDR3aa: CASSSGGLAGVYEQYF
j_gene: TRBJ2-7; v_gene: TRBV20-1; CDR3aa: CSARASASNYEQYF
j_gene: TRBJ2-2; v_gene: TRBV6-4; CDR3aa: CASSDSNRPSGELFF
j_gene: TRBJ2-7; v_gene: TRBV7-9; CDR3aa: CASSYGNYEQYF
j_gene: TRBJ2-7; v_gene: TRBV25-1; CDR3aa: CASGVGYEQYF
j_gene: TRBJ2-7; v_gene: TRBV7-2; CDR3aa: CASSLGAGISYEQYF
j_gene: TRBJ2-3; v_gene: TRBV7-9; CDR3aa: CASSWTSRDTQYF
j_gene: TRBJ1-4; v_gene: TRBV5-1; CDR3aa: CASSSGQGDNEKLFF
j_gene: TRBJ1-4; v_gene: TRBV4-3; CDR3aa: CASSQEGTGTSEKLFF
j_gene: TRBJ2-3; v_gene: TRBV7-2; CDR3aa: CASSFRYGGTSTDTQYF
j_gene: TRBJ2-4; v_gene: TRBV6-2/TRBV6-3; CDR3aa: CASTLEGNIQYF
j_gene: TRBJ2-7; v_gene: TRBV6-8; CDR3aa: CASTPGPSPYEQYF
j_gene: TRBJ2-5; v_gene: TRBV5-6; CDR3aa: CASSWTGTGGRETQYF
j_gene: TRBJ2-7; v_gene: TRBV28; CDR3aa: CASRSRQTYEQYF
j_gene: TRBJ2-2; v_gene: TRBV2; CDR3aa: CASSGLVREFDTGELFF